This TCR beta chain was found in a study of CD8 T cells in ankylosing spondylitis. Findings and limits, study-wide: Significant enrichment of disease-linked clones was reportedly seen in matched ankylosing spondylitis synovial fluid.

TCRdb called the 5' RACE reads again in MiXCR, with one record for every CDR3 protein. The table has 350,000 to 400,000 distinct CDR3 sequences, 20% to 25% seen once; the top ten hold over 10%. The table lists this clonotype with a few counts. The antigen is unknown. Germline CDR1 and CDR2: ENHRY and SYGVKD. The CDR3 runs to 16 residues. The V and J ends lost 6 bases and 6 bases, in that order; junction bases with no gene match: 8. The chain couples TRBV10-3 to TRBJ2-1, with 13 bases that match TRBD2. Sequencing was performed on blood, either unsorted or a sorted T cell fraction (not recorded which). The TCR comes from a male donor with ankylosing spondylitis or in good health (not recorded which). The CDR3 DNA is TGTGCCATCAGGGGAACTAGCGGGGGGGCTATCAATGAGCAGTTCTTC. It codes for CAIRGTSGGAINEQFF.